This T cell receptor (beta chain) stems from a study of blood T cell repertoires in COVID-19. CDR1 and CDR2 from the germline V gene are LNHDA and SQIVND (reference sequence). The CDR3 loop spans 13 amino acids. The V and J ends lost 7 bases and 7 bases respectively, with 13 bases between them. Sequenced by immunoSEQ multiplex PCR; TCRdb stores in-frame clones only, minus some. Of around 140,000 clones in the sample, more than 85% were seen once. The rearrangement links TRBV19 to TRBJ2-2; D is possibly TRBD1 (5 bases). This sequence originates from a man aged 45-60 years with active or convalescent COVID-19. What was sequenced was peripheral blood. CDR3 residues: CASKWGASGELFF. The CDR3 DNA reads as TGTGCCAGTAAGTGGGGCGCGAGCGGGGAGCTGTTTTTT.